A single sample gave rise to the 13 T cell receptor beta chains below, sequenced in a study of T cell responses to AZD1222 COVID-19 vaccine. Only in-frame clones appear in the TCRdb table, and some are missing; sequencing was by immunoSEQ multiplex PCR. The sample data list over 130,000 clones. The material sequenced was peripheral blood. Receptors originate from an adult in good health.

This chain connects TRBV12-3 or TRBV12-4 to TRBJ1-3, with a possible D match to TRBD1 (5 bases). V shed 6 bases and J shed 4 bases, with 10 bases lying between them. The CDR3 is 13 residues long. The CDR3 DNA is TGTGCCAGCAGGACCTCAGGGGGAAACACCATATATTTT. This gives the protein CASRTSGGNTIYF.

The rearrangement joins TRBV7-6 to TRBJ2-3, with 15 bases that match TRBD2. Germline CDR1 SGHVS, CDR2 FNYEAQ. Losses at the gene ends were 5 bases for V and 5 bases for J; bases not matched to a gene: 8. The CDR3 is made up of 17 amino acids. DNA for the CDR3: TGTGCCAGCAGCCCCTGGACTAGCGGGGGGGCCCTAGATACGCAGTATTTT. Translating it yields CASSPWTSGGALDTQYF.

This sequence joins TRBV19 and TRBJ1-4, with D uncertain. The CDR3 totals 17 residues. Per the germline V gene, CDR1 is LNHDA and CDR2 is SQIVND (reference sequence). V lost 0 bases, J lost 0 bases, and 11 bases lay in between. CDR3 in DNA: TGTGCCAGTAGTATAGATCGCTCATCCGCAACTAATGAAAAACTGTTTTTT. Translation gives CASSIDRSSATNEKLFF.

V and J are TRBV9 and TRBJ1-4; 11 positions match TRBD1. Germline values: CDR1 SGDLS, CDR2 YYNGEE. The CDR3 is 15 amino acids. Trimming took 0 bases from V and 7 from J; bases not matched to a gene: 2. In nucleotides, the CDR3 is TGTGCCAGCAGCGTAGGGACAGGGGGCGGTGAAAAACTGTTTTTT. It translates to CASSVGTGGGEKLFF.

The rearrangement joins TRBV5-1 to TRBJ2-7; 11 bases are shared with TRBD1. Germline values: CDR1 SGHRS, CDR2 YFSETQ. Trimming took 5 bases from V and 3 from J; bases not matched to a gene: 4. The CDR3 is 14 amino acids. CDR3 protein: CASRVGTGGYEQYF. DNA of the CDR3: TGCGCCAGCAGGGTGGGGACAGGGGGCTACGAGCAGTACTTC. Combining the CDR3 with reference TRBV5-1 and TRBJ2-7 gives the whole variable domain KAGVTQTPRYLIKTRGQQVTLSCSPISGHRSVSWYQQTPGQGLQFLFEYFSETQRNKGNFPGRFSGRQFSNSRSEMNVSTLELGDSALYLCASRVGTGGYEQYFGPGTRLTVT.

The rearrangement joins TRBV19 to TRBJ1-5, with 9 bases matching TRBD1. Germline-derived CDR1 and CDR2 are LNHDA and SQIVND (reference sequence). J lost 4 bases, V lost 5 bases, and 9 bases had no gene match. This CDR3 is 16 amino acids long. CDR3 loop: CASSVQQGARNQPQHF. For the CDR3, the DNA is TGTGCCAGTAGTGTTCAACAGGGGGCGCGGAATCAGCCCCAGCATTTT.

The chain has TRBV18 and TRBJ1-6; 7 positions match TRBD1. The CDR3 is 14 residues long. Trimming removed 3 bases from V and 4 bases from J; junction bases left unmatched: 0. From germline, CDR1 is KGHSH and CDR2 LQKENI. The CDR3 spells CASSPDRYNSPLHF. The CDR3 DNA is TGTGCCAGCTCACCGGACAGGTATAATTCACCCCTCCACTTT.

V is TRBV29-1 and J is TRBJ1-1, with a weak D call TRBD1 (5 bases). V shed 6 bases and J shed 2 bases, with 10 bases lying between them. Per the germline V gene, CDR1 is SQVTM and CDR2 is ANQGSEA. This CDR3 has 12 residues. The chain's CDR3 is CSVRQLNTEAFF. As DNA, the CDR3 is TGCAGCGTGCGACAGCTAAACACTGAAGCTTTCTTT.

The chain has TRBV19 and TRBJ1-5; D is possibly TRBD1 (5 bases). Trimming left V 3 bases short and J 3 bases short, with 12 bases between. The CDR3 runs 15 residues. Germline V gives CDR1 LNHDA, CDR2 SQIVND (reference sequence). The CDR3 region has the DNA TGTGCCAGTAGTATTCGCCGACAGATCAATCAGCCCCAGCATTTT. It specifies CASSIRRQINQPQHF. The whole variable domain, filled in from reference TRBV19 and TRBJ1-5, reads DGGITQSPKYLFRKEGQNVTLSCEQNLNHDAMYWYRQDPGQGLRLIYYSQIVNDFQKGDIAEGYSVSREKKESFPLTVTSAQKNPTAFYLCASSIRRQINQPQHFGDGTRLSIL.

The chain employs TRBV7-2 and TRBJ2-7, with a tentative D call TRBD1 (5 bases). Germline loops: CDR1 SGHTA, CDR2 FQGNSA. V was pared by 1 base and J by 6 bases, with 13 bases between. This CDR3 is 14 amino acids long. DNA of the CDR3: TGTGCCAGCAGCTTAGGGCGCTGGCAGGGCGAGCAGTACTTC. Amino acid sequence: CASSLGRWQGEQYF.

The V and J genes are TRBV5-5 and TRBJ1-2; TRBD1 is a possible D gene (5 bases). The CDR3 has 16 amino acids. Between the trimmed V and J ends, which lost 0 bases and 4 bases, there was a span of 16 bases. The germline V gene encodes CDR1 SGHKS and CDR2 YYEKEE (reference sequence). DNA for the CDR3: TGTGCCAGCAGCTTGGAGGGCCGGGGGGAGGGCTATGGCTACACCTTC. Residues: CASSLEGRGEGYGYTF.

The gene calls are TRBV6-5 and TRBJ1-2; a possible D gene is TRBD1 (6 bases). V was cut by 4 bases and J by 3 bases, with 9 bases left in between. CDR3 length: 13 residues. Germline CDR1 and CDR2: MNHEY and SVGAGI. The CDR3 sequence: CASSSGADYGYTF. The CDR3 region has the DNA TGTGCCAGCAGTTCAGGGGCAGACTATGGCTACACCTTC.

This chain connects TRBV7-2 to TRBJ1-4; D remains ambiguous. Germline loops: CDR1 SGHTA, CDR2 FQGNSA. The CDR3 covers 15 residues. With 4 bases removed from V and 7 bases from J, the gap between germline ends came to 16 bases. The CDR3: CASSSDVGLVEKLFF. The CDR3 region has the DNA TGTGCCAGCAGCTCAGATGTAGGGTTGGTTGAAAAACTGTTTTTT.